The 16 T cell receptor beta chains below all came from one sample that was sequenced in a study of T cells in localized non-small cell lung cancer. TCRdb keeps only in-frame clones here, not all; method: immunoSEQ multiplex PCR. The sample holds approximately 80,000 clones, approximately 80% seen once. Sequenced material: peripheral blood, taken before any cancer treatment. The receptor set was obtained from a female donor older than 55 with stage I lung adenocarcinoma.

This clone is medium-sized in the sample. The chain employs TRBV6-4 and TRBJ2-2; 11 nucleotides agree with TRBD2. Germline-derived CDR1 and CDR2 are MRHNA and SNTAGT. The CDR3 length is 17 residues. Trimming took 4 bases from V and 1 from J; bases not matched to a gene: 5. CDR3 coding DNA: TGTGCCAGCAGTGCAGGACTAGCGGGTTGGAACACCGGGGAGCTGTTTTTT. Translation gives CASSAGLAGWNTGELFF.

The chain couples TRBV6-5 to TRBJ1-1; D gene uncertain. The CDR3 contains 12 residues. Looked up from germline, CDR1 is MNHEY and CDR2 is SVGAGI. Trimming left V 4 bases short and J 8 bases short, with 11 bases between. CDR3 bases: TGTGCCAGCAGTTCGGTCGGCTGGGAAGCTTTCTTT. Encoded protein: CASSSVGWEAFF.

The chain has TRBV15 and TRBJ1-5; weak D call: TRBD1 (5 bases). The CDR3 runs to 14 residues. Trimming stripped 2 bases from V and 7 bases from J, with 12 bases between. The germline CDR1 and CDR2 sequences are LNHNV and YYDKDF (reference sequence). The CDR3 here is CATSRPGRRQPQHF. In DNA form, the CDR3 reads TGTGCCACCAGCAGACCAGGGCGAAGGCAGCCCCAGCATTTT.

A word on this clone: The same CDR3 can be traced to other DNA sequences in this sample. In nucleotides, the CDR3 is TGTGCCAGCAGCTTGGCCGACCGTGAGCAGTTCTTC. Translation: CASSLADREQFF. The chain carries TRBV5-6 and TRBJ2-1; no clear D gene. V gave up 0 bases and J gave up 9 bases, with 7 bases separating them. Germline CDR1 reads SGHDT; CDR2 reads YYEEEE. This CDR3 is 12 amino acids long.

The V gene is TRBV4-3, the J gene TRBJ1-5; no reliable D call. CDR3 length equals 16 residues. CDR1 is LGHNA, CDR2 YSLEER, per germline. V was pared by 1 base and J by 8 bases, with 18 bases between. Here the CDR3 DNA reads TGCGCCAGCAGCCAAGGGTCTACTGGAGGGAGGGAGCCCCAGCATTTT. It yields the protein CASSQGSTGGREPQHF.

This chain connects TRBV9 to TRBJ2-3; D is uncertain. Germline CDR1 and CDR2: SGDLS and YYNGEE. V was shortened by 3 bases and J by 0 bases, with 14 bases between the two germline ends. The CDR3 consists of 16 residues. CDR3 nucleotides: TGTGCCAGCAGCGCCTTATTAGGATCTAGCACAGATACGCAGTATTTT. This sequence encodes CASSALLGSSTDTQYF.

The chain links TRBV6-5 to TRBJ2-6; no clear D gene. The CDR3 covers 15 residues. Germline V gene sequence: CDR1 MNHEY, CDR2 SVGAGI. The V end was cut by 1 base, the J end by 0 bases, with 4 bases between. The DNA of the CDR3 is TGTGCCAGCAGTTACTTAAGCTCTGGGGCCAACGTCCTGACTTTC. It encodes CASSYLSSGANVLTF.

The chain uses TRBV7-6 and TRBJ2-3, with 16 bases fitting TRBD2. The CDR3 has 16 amino acids. J was trimmed by 5 bases and V by 8 bases; bases with no gene match: 7. The germline gives CDR1 SGHVS, CDR2 FNYEAQ. The CDR3 coding sequence is TGTGCCAGCGGACCGGGACTAGCGGGGGGGCGAGATACGCAGTATTTT. Protein product: CASGPGLAGGRDTQYF.

The rearrangement links TRBV5-1 to TRBJ1-3; D is unresolved. Germline lookup yields CDR1 SGHRS and CDR2 YFSETQ. The CDR3 loop spans 14 amino acids. Trimming removed 0 bases at V and 0 bases at J, with 4 bases between. The CDR3 nucleotides read TGCGCCAGCAGCTTGGTGGGCTCTGGAAACACCATATATTTT. It yields the protein CASSLVGSGNTIYF.

The chain couples TRBV10-3 to TRBJ2-2; TRBD1 or TRBD2 may be the D gene (5 bases each). This CDR3 contains 13 residues. Per germline, CDR1 ENHRY and CDR2 SYGVKD. V lost 4 bases and J 9 bases, leaving 12 bases between the germline ends. The CDR3 spells CAISGGVGRELFF. The CDR3 DNA sequence: TGTGCCATCAGTGGAGGGGTCGGCCGGGAGCTGTTTTTT.

This chain joins TRBV4-1 and TRBJ1-5; unclear D gene. Germline CDR1 is MGHRA and CDR2 is YSYEKL. With 0 bases removed from V and 0 bases from J, the gap between germline ends came to 6 bases. The CDR3 totals 15 residues. Here the CDR3 DNA reads TGCGCCAGCAGCCAAGATCAATATAGCAATCAGCCCCAGCATTTT. This encodes CASSQDQYSNQPQHF.

This clone has only a few counts. The gene calls are TRBV7-9 and TRBJ2-1, with 7 nucleotides matching TRBD2. CDR1 is SEHNR, CDR2 FQNEAQ, per germline (reference sequence). After removal of 5 bases from V and 7 bases from J, the junction contained 8 bases not matched to a gene. CDR3 length: 14 residues. CDR3 in DNA: TGTGCCAGCAGCATGGCTAGCGGCGGAAATGAGCAGTTCTTC. Translating it yields CASSMASGGNEQFF.

The chain links TRBV7-2 to TRBJ2-7, with D hard to call. The CDR3 has 15 amino acids. From germline, CDR1 is SGHTA and CDR2 FQGNSA. With 2 bases removed from V and 2 bases from J, the gap between germline ends came to 13 bases. The chain's CDR3 is CASSLSPGPAYEQYF. The CDR3 DNA reads TGTGCCAGCAGCTTAAGTCCAGGCCCGGCCTACGAGCAGTACTTC.

This clone showed up just once. The chain couples TRBV19 to TRBJ2-1; 10 bases agree with TRBD2. Germline V lookup: CDR1 LNHDA, CDR2 SQIVND (reference sequence). The CDR3 runs to 13 residues. V dropped 8 bases and J dropped 10; count of bases not matched to a gene: 8. Written as DNA, the CDR3 is TGTGCCAGTCTGGGGCAGACTAGCGGGGAGCAGTTCTTC. It is translated as CASLGQTSGEQFF.

The chain is built from TRBV7-2 and TRBJ2-1; weak D call: TRBD1 (6 bases). V was clipped by 5 bases and J by 2 bases, with 13 bases between them. This CDR3 is 15 amino acids long. Germline V gives CDR1 SGHTA, CDR2 FQGNSA. The CDR3 loop reads CASSRQVPPYNEQFF. DNA of the CDR3: TGTGCCAGCAGCCGACAGGTCCCTCCCTACAATGAGCAGTTCTTC.

The chain uses TRBV6-5 and TRBJ1-2, with a weak D call TRBD1 (5 bases). The V end was cut by 6 bases, the J end by 6 bases, with 14 bases between. The CDR3 runs 13 residues. Germline V CDR1 and CDR2: MNHEY, SVGAGI. The CDR3 nucleotides are TGTGCCAGCAGCCTGGGGACTTACGATGGCTACACCTTC. It encodes CASSLGTYDGYTF.